The 20 T cell receptor beta chains listed next were all sequenced from one sample in a study of cytomegalovirus exposure and HLA in healthy donors. The PCR made use of 60 Vbeta and 13 Jbeta primers. Only in-frame clones appear in the TCRdb table, and some are missing; sequencing was by immunoSEQ multiplex PCR. The sample comprises under 150,000 clones, over 70% of which are singletons, and over 1.3% rests with the top ten. The specimen sequenced was PBMCs. These receptors all stem from a woman aged 40 to 50 in good health and CMV-seronegative.

This clone showed up just a few times. The chain uses TRBV7-7 and TRBJ2-5; weak D call: TRBD1 (5 bases). CDR3 length: 14 residues. V was shortened by 2 bases and J by 4 bases, with 11 bases between the two germline ends. Per germline, CDR1 SSHAT and CDR2 FNYEAQ (reference sequence). The CDR3 DNA reads as TGTGCCAGCAGCTTAAGCAGGGTCGGAGAGACCCAGTACTTC. Its protein is CASSLSRVGETQYF.

This chain uses TRBV6-1 with TRBJ1-1; maybe TRBD1 (5 bases). From germline, CDR1 is MNHNS and CDR2 SASEGT. This CDR3 is 13 amino acids long. Trimming stripped 2 bases from V and 1 base from J, with 5 bases between. Written as DNA, the CDR3 is TGTGCCAGCAGTGAACAGGGGAACACTGAAGCTTTCTTT. Protein sequence: CASSEQGNTEAFF.

This clone came up a few times. V and J are TRBV19 and TRBJ2-5; possibly TRBD2 for D (8 bases). The CDR3 totals 16 residues. Germline assignment: CDR1 LNHDA and CDR2 SQIVND (reference sequence). Trimming took 7 bases from V and 0 from J, leaving 18 bases between them. CDR3 in DNA: TGTGCCAGTACCCCGGGAGGGGGCTACCACCAAGAGACCCAGTACTTC. This codes for CASTPGGGYHQETQYF. Based on the CDR3 plus reference TRBV19 and TRBJ2-5, the full variable domain is DGGITQSPKYLFRKEGQNVTLSCEQNLNHDAMYWYRQDPGQGLRLIYYSQIVNDFQKGDIAEGYSVSREKKESFPLTVTSAQKNPTAFYLCASTPGGGYHQETQYFGPGTRLLVL.

This chain joins TRBV11-2 and TRBJ2-5; TRBD2 matches at 8 bases. The CDR3 runs to 16 residues. Unmatched junction bases numbered 4, after V lost 0 bases and J lost 1 base. Germline V CDR1 and CDR2: SGHAT, FQNNGV. As DNA, the CDR3 is TGTGCCAGCAGCTTAGATTGGCGGGGGGCCCAAGAGACCCAGTACTTC. The encoded protein is CASSLDWRGAQETQYF.

This clone was recorded a few times. This chain connects TRBV5-1 to TRBJ2-5; 11 bases fit TRBD2. Germline CDR1 reads SGHRS; CDR2 reads YFSETQ. Losses at the gene ends were 0 bases for V and 6 bases for J; bases not matched to a gene: 7. The CDR3 totals 16 residues. The CDR3 nucleotides read TGCGCCAGCAGCTTGGATAGCGGGGGGGCCTTAAAGACCCAGTACTTC. The encoded protein is CASSLDSGGALKTQYF. Complete variable domain (other parts from reference TRBV5-1 and TRBJ2-5): KAGVTQTPRYLIKTRGQQVTLSCSPISGHRSVSWYQQTPGQGLQFLFEYFSETQRNKGNFPGRFSGRQFSNSRSEMNVSTLELGDSALYLCASSLDSGGALKTQYFGPGTRLLVL.

This clone was recorded a few times. The chain links TRBV18 to TRBJ2-2; 8 bases align to TRBD1. The CDR3 runs to 14 residues. With V trimmed by 3 bases and J by 5 bases, 2 bases remained unmatched. The germline gives CDR1 KGHSH, CDR2 LQKENI. The CDR3 region is CASSPTGATGELFF. CDR3 coding DNA: TGTGCCAGCTCACCGACAGGGGCGACCGGGGAGCTGTTTTTT.

This chain links TRBV19 with TRBJ2-7; 8 bases map to TRBD1. The CDR3 consists of 14 residues. Per the germline V gene, CDR1 is LNHDA and CDR2 is SQIVND (reference sequence). J lost 4 bases, V lost 4 bases, and 6 bases had no gene match. In DNA, the CDR3 is TGTGCCAGTAGTAAAGACAGGGGTCGATACGAGCAGTACTTC. Protein: CASSKDRGRYEQYF.

This clone was detected once. The chain couples TRBV11-2 to TRBJ2-7, with 8 bases aligning to TRBD2. This CDR3 is built from 15 residues. The germline CDR1 and CDR2 sequences are SGHAT and FQNNGV. V lost 3 bases, J lost 3 bases, and 7 bases stayed unmatched. CDR3 DNA: TGTGCCAGCAGCTTGTCGCCGGGAGGGAACTACGAGCAGTACTTC. The encoded protein is CASSLSPGGNYEQYF.

V and J are TRBV19 and TRBJ1-6, with a tentative D call TRBD1 (5 bases). The CDR3 spans 14 residues. Germline CDR1 is LNHDA and CDR2 is SQIVND (reference sequence). The ends were cut back, 6 bases at V and 8 bases at J, with 14 bases in the middle. For the CDR3, the DNA is TGTGCCAGTAGATTGAATGTAGGGGATTCACCCCTCCACTTT. Amino acids: CASRLNVGDSPLHF.

The rearrangement uses TRBV5-1 and TRBJ1-1; D is undetermined. The germline V gene has CDR1 SGHRS and CDR2 YFSETQ. The ends were cut back, 4 bases at V and 1 base at J, with 17 bases in the middle. CDR3 length equals 16 residues. CDR3 in amino acids: CASSRTSITENTEAFF. The CDR3 bases are TGCGCCAGCAGCCGCACGAGTATTACAGAGAACACTGAAGCTTTCTTT.

This chain connects TRBV5-4 to TRBJ1-1; no reliable D call. Between the trimmed V and J ends, which lost 1 base and 0 bases, there was a span of 7 bases. CDR3 length: 14 amino acids. CDR1 and CDR2 (germline): SGHNT, YYREEE (reference sequence). The CDR3 DNA follows: TGTGCCAGCAGCTTGATCGGGGTGAACACTGAAGCTTTCTTT. This translates into CASSLIGVNTEAFF.

This chain uses TRBV4-2 with TRBJ1-5; maybe TRBD1 (6 bases). The germline gives CDR1 LGHNA, CDR2 YNFKEQ. The germline V and J ends were trimmed by 7 bases and 0 bases, with 13 bases remaining between them. The CDR3 consists of 15 residues. The CDR3 reads CASTEQGLSNQPQHF. The CDR3 DNA reads as TGTGCCAGCACCGAGCAGGGGCTTAGCAATCAGCCCCAGCATTTT.

DNA of the CDR3: TGCGCCAGCAGCCAAGATTGGAATACAGGGTGGAATTCACCCCTCCACTTT. Protein sequence: CASSQDWNTGWNSPLHF. V gene TRBV4-3 combines with J gene TRBJ1-6; tentatively, D is TRBD1 (6 bases). This CDR3 region has 17 residues. CDR1 and CDR2 (germline): LGHNA, YSLEER. V was clipped by 0 bases and J by 7 bases, with 16 bases between them.

The chain uses TRBV4-1 and TRBJ2-7; D might be TRBD1 (5 bases). Trimming shortened V by 4 bases and J by 0 bases, and 16 bases separated the two germline ends. This CDR3 contains 16 residues. CDR1 and CDR2 from the germline V gene are MGHRA and YSYEKL. This CDR3 reads CASSPRVVTRSYEQYF. CDR3 bases: TGCGCCAGCAGCCCCAGGGTGGTTACACGCTCCTACGAGCAGTACTTC.

The V and J genes are TRBV7-2 and TRBJ2-7, with 10 nucleotides matching TRBD1. The J segment lost 6 bases and the V segment lost 5 bases, leaving 4 bases of the junction unmatched. This CDR3 region has 13 residues. In germline, CDR1 is SGHTA, CDR2 FQGNSA. Here the CDR3 DNA reads TGTGCCAGCAGCGGACAGGGGGTAAGCGAGCAGTACTTC. Protein sequence: CASSGQGVSEQYF.

The chain employs TRBV4-1 and TRBJ1-2; D uncertain. With 5 bases removed from V and 3 bases from J, the gap between germline ends came to 13 bases. Germline V gene data show CDR1 as MGHRA and CDR2 as YSYEKL. This CDR3 is 14 amino acids long. The CDR3 is CASSSRGGDYGYTF. The CDR3 nucleotides read TGCGCCAGCAGCTCCCGGGGAGGTGACTATGGCTACACCTTC.

This clone appeared a single time. V is TRBV6-5 and J is TRBJ2-7; 7 bases are a match to TRBD1. In germline, CDR1 is MNHEY, CDR2 SVGAGI. This CDR3 contains 14 residues. After removal of 6 bases from V and 3 bases from J, the junction contained 8 bases not matched to a gene. CDR3 DNA: TGTGCCAGCAGGGACACAGGGGTAGGCTACGAGCAGTACTTC. This encodes CASRDTGVGYEQYF.

V usage is TRBV5-1 and J usage is TRBJ1-4, with D perhaps TRBD1 (6 bases). The CDR3 runs 14 residues. The V end lost 4 bases, the J end lost 6 bases, and 13 bases lay between the germline ends. CDR1 is SGHRS and CDR2 is YFSETQ in the germline V gene. CDR3 in amino acids: CASSDRSLDEKLFF. DNA for the CDR3: TGCGCCAGCAGCGACAGGTCCTTGGATGAAAAACTGTTTTTT.

This clone appeared a single time. The genes are TRBV6-1 and TRBJ1-2; D is unresolved. Trimming removed 2 bases from V and 8 bases from J, with 9 bases in between. The CDR3 consists of 12 residues. The germline V gene encodes CDR1 MNHNS and CDR2 SASEGT. The CDR3 DNA reads as TGTGCCAGCAGTGAAAAGACTTACGGCTACACCTTC. As protein: CASSEKTYGYTF.

The rearrangement links TRBV6-5 to TRBJ1-2; TRBD1 is a possible D gene (6 bases). The germline V gene encodes CDR1 MNHEY and CDR2 SVGAGI. The CDR3 extends over 15 amino acids. Trimming cost V 6 bases and J 8 bases, with 22 bases left between them. CDR3 protein: CASREQGKGWMGYTF. CDR3 DNA: TGTGCCAGCAGAGAACAGGGAAAGGGGTGGATGGGCTACACCTTC.